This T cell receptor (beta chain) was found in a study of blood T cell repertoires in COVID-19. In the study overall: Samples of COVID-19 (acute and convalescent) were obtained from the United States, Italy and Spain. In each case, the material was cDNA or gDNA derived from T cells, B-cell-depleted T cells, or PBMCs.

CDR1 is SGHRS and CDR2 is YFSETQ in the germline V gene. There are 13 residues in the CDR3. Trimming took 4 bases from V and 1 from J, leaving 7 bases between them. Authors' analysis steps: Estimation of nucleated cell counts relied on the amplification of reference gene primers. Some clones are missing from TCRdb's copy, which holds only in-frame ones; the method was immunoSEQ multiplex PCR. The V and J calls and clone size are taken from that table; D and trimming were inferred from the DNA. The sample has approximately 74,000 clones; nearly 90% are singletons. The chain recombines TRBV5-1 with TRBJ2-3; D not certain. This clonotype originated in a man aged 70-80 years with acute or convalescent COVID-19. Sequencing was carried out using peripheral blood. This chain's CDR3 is CASSPGGTDTQYF. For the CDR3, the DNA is TGCGCCAGCAGCCCCGGTGGCACAGATACGCAGTATTTT.